These T cell receptor beta chains were read from a single sample in a study of blood T cell repertoires in COVID-19. The protocol was immunoSEQ multiplex PCR, while the TCRdb copy is restricted to in-frame clones and leaves out a portion. The table has just over 300,000 clones, about nine tenths seen once; the top ten hold 1.5% to 2%. Material for sequencing was peripheral blood. Every receptor here comes from a woman aged 30 to 39 with COVID-19, enrolled during active disease. Both conserved end residues are part of each CDR3. D genes are given only for firm matches. Not all rows give a size; the values are once, few, many and, for expanded clones, a class.

>NA|NA|TRBJ1-6|TRBV5-6
CASSPGAGSPLHF
TGTGCCAGCAGCCCTGGGGCCGGGTCACCCCTCCACTTT
>NA|NA|TRBJ1-1|TRBV2
CAMREQQNTEAFF
TGTGCAATGCGTGAACAGCAGAACACTGAAGCTTTCTTT
>NA|NA|TRBJ1-1|TRBV5-1
CASSRGISGNTEAFF
TGCGCCAGCAGCAGGGGGATTTCAGGGAACACTGAAGCTTTCTTT
>NA|NA|TRBJ1-2|TRBV10-3
CASRSTDYGYTF
TGTGCCAGCCGCTCAACGGACTATGGCTACACCTTC
>NA|NA|TRBJ1-3|TRBV9
CASSAGGTVSGNTIYF
TGTGCCAGCAGCGCGGGAGGGACGGTCTCTGGAAACACCATATATTTT
>NA|TRBD2|TRBJ2-1|TRBV4-1
CASSHLAGGGNEQFF
TGCGCCAGCAGCCACCTAGCGGGGGGCGGGAATGAGCAGTTCTTC
>once|TRBD2|TRBJ2-1|TRBV19
CASSIIAGGTHNEQFF
TGTGCCAGTAGTATTATAGCGGGGGGGACGCACAATGAGCAGTTCTTC
>NA|TRBD2|TRBJ2-1|TRBV11-2
CASSLALAGAFF
TGTGCCAGCAGCTTAGCACTAGCGGGAGCCTTCTTC
>NA|TRBD1|TRBJ1-4|TRBV28
CASSLRTGRFEKLFF
TGTGCCAGCAGCTTACGGACAGGGAGGTTTGAAAAACTGTTTTTT
>NA|NA|TRBJ1-6|TRBV28
CASHLTGKNSPLHF
TGTGCCAGCCACTTGACAGGCAAGAATTCACCCCTCCACTTT
>NA|TRBD1|TRBJ2-5|TRBV11-2
CASSLGQGPAMETQYF
TGTGCCAGCAGCTTAGGACAGGGGCCCGCAATGGAGACCCAGTACTTC
>NA|TRBD2|TRBJ2-3|TRBV5-8
CASSLVYGLRGGLSTDTQYF
TGTGCCAGCAGCTTGGTGTATGGCTTACGGGGGGGACTTTCCACAGATACGCAGTATTTT
>NA|NA|TRBJ1-1|TRBV27
CASSRGHLNTEAFF
TGTGCCAGCAGTCGAGGGCATTTGAACACTGAAGCTTTCTTT
>NA|NA|TRBJ1-3|TRBV5-6
CASSLASLFSGNTIYF
TGTGCCAGCAGCTTGGCAAGCCTTTTCTCTGGAAACACCATATATTTT
>NA|NA|TRBJ1-3|TRBV10-2
CATKTTGYSGNTIYF
TGCGCCACCAAAACCACAGGTTACTCTGGAAACACCATATATTTT
>NA|TRBD2|TRBJ2-1|TRBV11-3
CASSTQRGDYNEQFF
TGTGCCAGCAGCACTCAGCGGGGGGACTACAATGAGCAGTTCTTC
>NA|NA|TRBJ2-3|TRBV19
CASSDMRLSTDTQYF
TGTGCCAGTAGTGATATGAGACTGAGCACAGATACGCAGTATTTT
>NA|TRBD1|TRBJ2-3|TRBV7-6
CASSSHRDREADTQYF
TGTGCCAGCAGTTCCCATCGGGACAGGGAAGCAGATACGCAGTATTTT
>NA|NA|TRBJ1-2|TRBV6-2/TRBV6-3
CASSRTRRESAYGYTF
TGTGCCAGCAGTCGTACACGCCGGGAAAGTGCCTATGGCTACACCTTC
>NA|NA|TRBJ2-3|TRBV10-3
CAIGALMLLYSTDTQYF
TGTGCCATCGGAGCCCTGATGCTGTTATATAGCACAGATACGCAGTATTTT
>NA|NA|TRBJ2-4|TRBV7-9
CASSRQDRAGDIQYF
TGTGCCAGCAGCCGACAGGACCGGGCCGGGGACATTCAGTACTTC
>NA|NA|TRBJ1-1|TRBV29-1
CSEGRGTEAFF
TGCAGCGAAGGTCGGGGTACTGAAGCTTTCTTT
>NA|NA|TRBJ1-1|TRBV5-4
CASRTEGNTEAFF
TGTGCCAGCAGGACTGAAGGGAACACTGAAGCTTTCTTT
>NA|NA|TRBJ1-1|TRBV6-5
CASSYGNEAFF
TGTGCCAGCAGTTACGGCAATGAAGCTTTCTTT
>NA|NA|TRBJ1-2|TRBV27
CASSLSQGRGYTF
TGTGCCAGCAGTTTGTCTCAGGGTAGGGGCTACACCTTC
>many|NA|TRBJ2-7|TRBV2
CASIVSGSYEQYF
TGTGCCAGCATTGTGAGCGGATCCTACGAGCAGTACTTC
>once|TRBD1|TRBJ2-2|TRBV2
CASSVQGGTGELFF
TGTGCCAGCAGCGTACAGGGGGGTACCGGGGAGCTGTTTTTT
>NA|NA|TRBJ2-3|TRBV10-3
CAISEGGQDTQYF
TGTGCCATCAGTGAGGGTGGGCAGGATACGCAGTATTTT
>NA|TRBD1|TRBJ1-1|TRBV7-9
CASSPETGGLNTEAFF
TGTGCCAGCAGCCCAGAGACAGGGGGTTTAAACACTGAAGCTTTCTTT
>NA|NA|TRBJ2-2|TRBV6-5
CASSRSITGELFF
TGTGCCAGCAGCCGTTCTATCACCGGGGAGCTGTTTTTT
>many|NA|TRBJ1-2|TRBV6-2/TRBV6-3
CASSPVAGRYTF
TGTGCCAGCAGTCCCGTGGCCGGGAGATACACCTTC
>NA|TRBD1|TRBJ1-6|TRBV19
CASSIGTGSNSPLHF
TGTGCCAGTAGTATTGGGACAGGGAGTAATTCACCCCTCCACTTT
>NA|NA|TRBJ1-1|TRBV7-9
CASSLLGLEAFF
TGTGCCAGCAGCTTATTGGGGCTTGAAGCTTTCTTT
>NA|NA|TRBJ1-1|TRBV2
CAIQGFSVTEAFF
TGTGCCATACAGGGTTTTTCGGTCACTGAAGCTTTCTTT
>NA|TRBD1|TRBJ1-2|TRBV13
CASSFRDRVDGYTF
TGTGCCAGCAGCTTCCGGGACAGGGTGGATGGCTACACCTTC
>NA|TRBD1|TRBJ1-1|TRBV5-1
CASSSGQGYTEAFF
TGCGCCAGCAGCTCCGGACAGGGCTATACTGAAGCTTTCTTT
>NA|NA|TRBJ1-1|TRBV7-3
CASSLQENTEAFF
TGTGCCAGCAGCTTACAGGAGAACACTGAAGCTTTCTTT
>NA|NA|TRBJ1-3|TRBV5-1
CASSLAMGKSGNTIYF
TGCGCCAGCAGCCTAGCTATGGGTAAATCTGGAAACACCATATATTTT
>NA|TRBD2|TRBJ2-3|TRBV18
CASSPSGGRTDTQYF
TGTGCCAGCTCACCGTCGGGGGGGAGGACAGATACGCAGTATTTT
>once|NA|TRBJ1-2|TRBV5-8
CASSRLGWTAGYTF
TGTGCCAGCAGTCGCTTGGGGTGGACAGCCGGCTACACCTTC
>NA|NA|TRBJ2-7|TRBV5-1
CASSLDFLASYEQYF
TGCGCCAGCAGCTTAGACTTCTTGGCTTCCTACGAGCAGTACTTC
>NA|NA|TRBJ2-7|TRBV30
CAWNQGSYYEQYF
TGTGCCTGGAATCAGGGTTCCTACTACGAGCAGTACTTC
>NA|TRBD1|TRBJ1-6|TRBV6-5
CASSPTGDSPLHF
TGTGCCAGCAGCCCGACAGGGGATTCACCCCTCCACTTT
>NA|NA|TRBJ2-2|TRBV7-9
CASSPQGRDTGELFF
TGTGCCAGCAGCCCACAGGGACGAGACACCGGGGAGCTGTTTTTT
>NA|NA|TRBJ1-4|TRBV5-6
CASSLMARGGPWQLFF
TGTGCCAGCAGCTTAATGGCACGAGGGGGACCCTGGCAACTGTTTTTT
>once|NA|TRBJ1-6|TRBV4-2
CASSQGGGDGPYNSPLHF
TGTGCCAGCAGCCAAGGAGGGGGGGATGGGCCCTATAATTCACCCCTCCACTTT
>NA|TRBD2|TRBJ2-2|TRBV9
CASSVSLAGANTGELFF
TGTGCCAGCAGCGTCTCACTAGCGGGGGCCAACACCGGGGAGCTGTTTTTT